The following is a TCR beta chain sequence with its context. These data belong to a study of human T cells and chemical hapten exposure. The time point: patch test 1, 2 weeks after DPC sensitization. The treatment is: therapeutic diphenylcyclopropenone sensitization with weekly scalp DPC. This CDR3 comprises 14 residues. Germline assignment: CDR1 SQVTM and CDR2 ANQGSEA. Trimming stripped 7 bases from V and 2 bases from J, with 16 bases between. MiXCR, run by TCRdb on the RACE reads, gives a single entry per CDR3 protein. The sample holds about 120,000 distinct CDR3 sequences, roughly 15% seen once. The V call is TRBV29-1, the J call TRBJ2-3; TRBD1 is a possible D gene (7 bases). The receptor comes from a man between 18 and 35 years old with alopecia areata. Some clones in this sample may be carry-over from other donors' samples. The sample here was whole blood, taken in connection with sensitization to the hapten diphenylcyclopropenone (DPC). CDR3 nucleotides: TGCAGCGCGGATCTCAGGGGGGACACAGATACGCAGTATTTT. This codes for CSADLRGDTDTQYF.